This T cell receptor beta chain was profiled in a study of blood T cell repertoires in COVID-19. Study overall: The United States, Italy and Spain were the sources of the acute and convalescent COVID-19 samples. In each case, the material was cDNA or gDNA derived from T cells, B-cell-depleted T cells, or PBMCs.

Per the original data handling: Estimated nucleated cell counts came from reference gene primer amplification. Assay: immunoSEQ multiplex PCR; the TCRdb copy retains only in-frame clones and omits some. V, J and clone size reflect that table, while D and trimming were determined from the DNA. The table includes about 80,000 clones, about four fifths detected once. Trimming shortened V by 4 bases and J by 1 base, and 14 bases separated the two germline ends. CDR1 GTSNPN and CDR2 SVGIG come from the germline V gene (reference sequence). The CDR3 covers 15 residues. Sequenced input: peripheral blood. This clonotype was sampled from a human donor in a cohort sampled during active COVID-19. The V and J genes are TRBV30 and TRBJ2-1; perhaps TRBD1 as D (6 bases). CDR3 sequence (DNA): TGTGCCTGGACCCTGGGGGCGGGTTCCTACAATGAGCAGTTCTTC. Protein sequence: CAWTLGAGSYNEQFF.